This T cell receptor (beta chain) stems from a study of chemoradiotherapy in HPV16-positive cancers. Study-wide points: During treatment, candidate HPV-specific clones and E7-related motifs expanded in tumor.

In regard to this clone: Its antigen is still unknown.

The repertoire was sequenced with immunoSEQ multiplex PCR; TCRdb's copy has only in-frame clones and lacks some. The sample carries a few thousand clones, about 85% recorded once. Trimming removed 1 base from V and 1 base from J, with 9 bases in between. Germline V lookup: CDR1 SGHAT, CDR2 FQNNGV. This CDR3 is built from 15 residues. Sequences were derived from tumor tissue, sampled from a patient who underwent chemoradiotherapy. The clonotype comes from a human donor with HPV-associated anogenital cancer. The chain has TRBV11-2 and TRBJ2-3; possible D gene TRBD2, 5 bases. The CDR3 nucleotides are TGTGCCAGCAGCTTAGCCTCGGAGGGCACAGATACGCAGTATTTT. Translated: CASSLASEGTDTQYF.